This T cell receptor beta chain is drawn from a study of Ad26.COV2.S vaccination and SARS-CoV-2 variants. This clone was observed once. Treatment of the sample: roughly 18 received Ad26.COV2.S at low or high dose, single or two shots; 5 received placebo; per-sample allocation not given. Collection of the samples took place on day 63 after the first injection of vaccine or placebo. Germline V CDR1 and CDR2: MNHEY, SVGAGI. The CDR3 length is 15 residues. Trimming stripped 6 bases from V and 7 bases from J, with 18 bases between. Assay: immunoSEQ multiplex PCR; the TCRdb copy retains only in-frame clones and omits some. Altogether about 350,000 clones are present, about 89% being singletons, with the ten largest covering under 6%.

Sequenced here: peripheral blood, sampled in a trial of Ad26.COV2.S vaccine versus placebo. This chain connects TRBV6-5 to TRBJ1-4; maybe TRBD1 (6 bases). The origin of this receptor is a person between 18 and 60 years old who received the Ad26.COV2.S COVID-19 vaccine or a placebo. CDR3: CASSPRGAGGEKLFF. As DNA, the CDR3 is TGTGCCAGCAGCCCAAGGGGGGCGGGCGGTGAAAAACTGTTTTTT.